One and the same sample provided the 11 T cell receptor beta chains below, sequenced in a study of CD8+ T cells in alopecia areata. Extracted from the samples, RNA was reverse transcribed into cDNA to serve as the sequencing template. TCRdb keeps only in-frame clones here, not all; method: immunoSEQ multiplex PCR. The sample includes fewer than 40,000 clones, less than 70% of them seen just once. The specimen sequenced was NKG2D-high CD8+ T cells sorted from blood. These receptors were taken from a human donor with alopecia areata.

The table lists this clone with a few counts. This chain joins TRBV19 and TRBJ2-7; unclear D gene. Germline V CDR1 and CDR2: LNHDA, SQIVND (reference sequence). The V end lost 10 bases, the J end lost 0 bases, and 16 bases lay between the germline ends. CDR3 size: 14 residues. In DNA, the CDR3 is TGTGCCACGAGTTACAGCCTCAGCTCCTACGAGCAGTACTTC. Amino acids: CATSYSLSSYEQYF.

CDR3 DNA sequence: TGTGCTAGTGGGGACCCAGGGAGTGGCTACACCTTC. Translated, it gives CASGDPGSGYTF. The V call is TRBV12-5, the J call TRBJ1-2; TRBD1 might be the D (5 bases). The CDR3 is made up of 12 amino acids. The germline V and J ends were trimmed by 6 bases and 7 bases, with 12 bases remaining between them. Germline CDR1 LGHNT, CDR2 FRNRAP. The full variable domain, in which reference TRBV12-5 and TRBJ1-2 provide the parts outside the CDR3, is DARVTQTPRHKVTEMGQEVTMRCQPILGHNTVFWYRQTMMQGLELLAYFRNRAPLDDSGMPKDRFSAEMPDATLATLKIQPSEPRDSAVYFCASGDPGSGYTFGSGTRLTVV.

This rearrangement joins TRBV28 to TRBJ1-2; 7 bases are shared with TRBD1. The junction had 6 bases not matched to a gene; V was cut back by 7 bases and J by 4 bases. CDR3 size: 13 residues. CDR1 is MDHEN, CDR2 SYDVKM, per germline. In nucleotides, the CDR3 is TGTGCCAGCACCCCGGGGACAGTCTATGGCTACACCTTC. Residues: CASTPGTVYGYTF.

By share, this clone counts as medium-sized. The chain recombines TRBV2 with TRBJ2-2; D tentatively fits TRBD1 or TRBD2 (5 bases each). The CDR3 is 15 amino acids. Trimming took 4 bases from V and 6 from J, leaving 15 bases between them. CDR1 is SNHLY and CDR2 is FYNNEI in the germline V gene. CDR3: CASSAGAVAPGELFF. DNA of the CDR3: TGTGCCAGCAGTGCCGGGGCAGTGGCCCCCGGGGAGCTGTTTTTT. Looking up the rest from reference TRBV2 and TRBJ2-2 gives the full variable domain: EPEVTQTPSHQVTQMGQEVILRCVPISNHLYFYWYRQILGQKVEFLVSFYNNEISEKSEIFDDQFSVERPDGSNFTLKIRSTKLEDSAMYFCASSAGAVAPGELFFGEGSRLTVL.

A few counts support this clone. The CDR3 spells CASSNRIEAFF. CDR3 coding DNA: TGTGCCAGCAGTAACAGGATTGAAGCTTTCTTT. This chain uses TRBV2 with TRBJ1-1; D is possibly TRBD1 (5 bases). Germline CDR1 and CDR2: SNHLY and FYNNEI. V lost 5 bases to trimming and J lost 7 bases, with 8 bases between them. The CDR3 runs to 11 residues. Full variable domain (rest looked up from reference TRBV2 and TRBJ1-1): EPEVTQTPSHQVTQMGQEVILRCVPISNHLYFYWYRQILGQKVEFLVSFYNNEISEKSEIFDDQFSVERPDGSNFTLKIRSTKLEDSAMYFCASSNRIEAFFGQGTRLTVV.

The CDR3 loop is CSVEDRVWRGSYGYTF. DNA for the CDR3: TGCAGCGTTGAAGATCGGGTCTGGAGAGGGAGCTATGGCTACACCTTC. This chain joins TRBV29-1 and TRBJ1-2; D uncertain. V lost 0 bases and J 4 bases, leaving 18 bases between the germline ends. The germline V gene encodes CDR1 SQVTM and CDR2 ANQGSEA. The CDR3 is 16 residues long.

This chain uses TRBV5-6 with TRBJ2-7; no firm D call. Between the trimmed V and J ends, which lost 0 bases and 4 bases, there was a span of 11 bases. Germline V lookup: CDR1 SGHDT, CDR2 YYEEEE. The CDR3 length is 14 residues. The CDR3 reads CASSLEVAWYEQYF. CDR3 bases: TGTGCCAGCAGCTTGGAAGTTGCGTGGTACGAGCAGTACTTC.

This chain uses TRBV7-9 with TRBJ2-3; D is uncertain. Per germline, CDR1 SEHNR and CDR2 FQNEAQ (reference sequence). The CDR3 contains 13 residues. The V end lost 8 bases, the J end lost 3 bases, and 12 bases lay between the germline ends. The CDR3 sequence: CASEASETDTQYF. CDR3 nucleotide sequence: TGTGCCAGCGAGGCGAGTGAGACAGATACGCAGTATTTT.

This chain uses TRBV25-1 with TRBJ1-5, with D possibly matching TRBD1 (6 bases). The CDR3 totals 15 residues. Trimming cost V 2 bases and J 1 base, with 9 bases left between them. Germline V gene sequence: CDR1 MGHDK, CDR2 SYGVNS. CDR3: CASSEGRGSNQPQHF. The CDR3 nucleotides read TGTGCCAGCAGTGAAGGCAGGGGAAGCAATCAGCCCCAGCATTTT.

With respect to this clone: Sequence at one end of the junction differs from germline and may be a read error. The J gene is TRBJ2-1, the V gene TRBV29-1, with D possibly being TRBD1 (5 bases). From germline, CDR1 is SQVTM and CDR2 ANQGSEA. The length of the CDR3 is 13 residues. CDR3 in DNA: TGCAGCGAGCAGGGTTCCTCCGACAATGAGCAGTTCTTC. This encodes CSEQGSSDNEQFF.

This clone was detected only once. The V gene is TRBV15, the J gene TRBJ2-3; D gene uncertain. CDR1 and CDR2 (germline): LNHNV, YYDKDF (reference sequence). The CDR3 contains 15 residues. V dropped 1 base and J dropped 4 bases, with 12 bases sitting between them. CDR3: CATSRVGVGSDTQYF. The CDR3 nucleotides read TGTGCCACCAGCAGAGTAGGTGTAGGGTCAGATACGCAGTATTTT.